This TCR beta chain was sequenced for a study of T cells after yellow fever vaccination. TCRdb used MiXCR to reprocess the 5' RACE reads, holding one entry per CDR3 protein. The table shows roughly 310,000 distinct CDR3 sequences, with 8.5% to 9% occurring only once. The J segment lost 5 bases and the V segment lost 3 bases, leaving 15 bases of the junction unmatched. Germline CDR1 and CDR2: ENHRY and SYGVKD. The CDR3 totals 18 residues. The receptor comes from a man aged 18 to 29 who received the YFV17D yellow fever vaccine. Sample: PBMCs, taken on the day of the first yellow fever vaccination. The chain links TRBV10-3 to TRBJ2-3; 9 bases fit TRBD2. For the CDR3, the DNA is TGTGCCATCAGTGACCCCCACTCTGGGCGGGGGGGCCAAGATACGCAGTATTTT. Protein: CAISDPHSGRGGQDTQYF.